This T cell receptor beta chain emerged from a study of graft-versus-host responses after intestinal transplantation. Note on this clone: Its antigen is as yet unknown.

Method: immunoSEQ multiplex PCR; TCRdb's copy keeps in-frame clones and lacks some. The data show about 41,000 clones, approximately 95% seen once. J gave up 4 bases and V 3 bases, and 7 bases lay outside the gene matches. Germline lookup yields CDR1 LNHDA and CDR2 SQIVND (reference sequence). The CDR3 covers 17 residues. The material was unstimulated CD8+ T cells sorted from spleen or lymph node cells, obtained before transplant. The chain combines TRBV19 with TRBJ2-2; 11 nucleotides match TRBD2. The receptor comes from a human donor who was the organ donor for an intestinal transplant. The CDR3 nucleotides are TGTGCCAGTAGTATCGGCGTAGCGGGGGGGCGCACCGGGGAGCTGTTTTTT. Protein sequence: CASSIGVAGGRTGELFF.